This T cell receptor (beta chain) was captured in a study of blood T cell repertoires in COVID-19. Overall study context: T cells, B-cell-depleted T cells, or PBMCs provided the cDNA or gDNA that served as material.

The germline CDR1 and CDR2 sequences are LGHNT and FRNRAP. V was clipped by 5 bases and J by 1 base, with 14 bases between them. This CDR3 is built from 15 residues. Generated by immunoSEQ multiplex PCR, the TCRdb table keeps only in-frame clones and is missing some. The repertoire holds a few hundred thousand clones, with around 83% as singletons. This sequence originates from a woman between 45 and 65 years old who had been exposed to COVID-19. Input material: PBMCs or T cells enriched from blood (not recorded which). This chain connects TRBV12-5 to TRBJ1-1; D might be TRBD1 (6 bases). The CDR3 bases are TGTGCTAGTGGTACGCAACAGGGTAGGAACACTGAAGCTTTCTTT. Protein sequence: CASGTQQGRNTEAFF.